This TCR beta chain was captured by sequencing in a study of cytomegalovirus exposure and HLA in healthy donors. Study information: Early on, a data release was issued that held some 85 million unique TCRs from HLA-typed donors. Study results and limitations: Researchers left out some V segments, among them TRBV6-2 and TRBV6-3, as indistinguishable. A list of around 160 TCR beta chains associated with cytomegalovirus was given. Available immune exposure information was restricted to CMV serostatus only.

This PCR relied on a set of 60 Vbeta primers and 13 Jbeta primers. The assay was immunoSEQ multiplex PCR, and TCRdb's table has in-frame clones only and misses some. The sample includes about 160,000 clones, approximately 80% seen only once; the top ten take approximately 4.5%. Of note for this clone: Its antigen is not identified.

In germline, CDR1 is SGHTA, CDR2 FQGNSA. V was pared by 5 bases and J by 0 bases, with 5 bases between. CDR3 length equals 13 residues. The clonotype was recovered from a middle-aged man in good health and CMV-seronegative. The rearrangement uses TRBV7-2 and TRBJ1-3; D unclear. The sequencing sample was made of PBMCs. CDR3 coding DNA: TGTGCCAGCAGCCCGGGCTCTGGAAACACCATATATTTT. This translates into CASSPGSGNTIYF.